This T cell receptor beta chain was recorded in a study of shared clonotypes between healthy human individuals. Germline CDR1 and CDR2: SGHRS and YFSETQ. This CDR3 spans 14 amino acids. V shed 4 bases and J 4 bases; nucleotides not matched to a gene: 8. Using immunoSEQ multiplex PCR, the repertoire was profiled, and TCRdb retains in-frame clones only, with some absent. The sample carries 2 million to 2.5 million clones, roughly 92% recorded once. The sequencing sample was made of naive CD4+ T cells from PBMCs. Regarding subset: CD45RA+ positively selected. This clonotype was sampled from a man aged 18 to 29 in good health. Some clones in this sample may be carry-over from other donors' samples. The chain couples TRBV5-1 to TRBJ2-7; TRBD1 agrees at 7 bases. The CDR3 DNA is TGCGCCAGCAGCCCGGGACAGAATTTTTACGAGCAGTACTTC. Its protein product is CASSPGQNFYEQYF.